This entry lists 19 T cell receptor beta chains sequenced from one sample in a study of OX40 agonist ivuxolimab in advanced cancers. Library prep was done by the immunoSEQ multiplex PCR assay. This is the immuneACCESS table as TCRdb keeps it, with only in-frame sequences that have V and J called. A part of the clones is gone; compared with another copy, unresolved V genes explain less than half, and the rest is unexplained. Recorded for this sample are around 76,000 clones; 85% to 90% of them occurred a single time. Of the sample, 10% to 15% falls within the top ten clones. Here the sequenced sample was CD4+ or CD8+ T cells sorted from blood, taken in a trial of the OX40 agonist ivuxolimab. These receptors all come from an adult with an advanced solid tumor such as melanoma, head and neck, liver or kidney cancer.

V usage is TRBV5-1 and J usage is TRBJ1-4; 12 bases align to TRBD1. Germline CDR1 reads SGHRS; CDR2 reads YFSETQ. CDR3 length: 17 amino acids. V shed 2 bases, J shed 7 bases, and the junction held 9 bases outside the gene matches. The CDR3 coding sequence is TGCGCCAGCAGCTTCGGCGGGACAGGGGGCGTTGGTGAAAAACTGTTTTTT. It specifies CASSFGGTGGVGEKLFF.

V and J are TRBV11-2 and TRBJ2-1; TRBD1 might be the D (5 bases). Germline-derived CDR1 and CDR2 are SGHAT and FQNNGV. V was shortened by 6 bases and J by 6 bases, with 12 bases between the two germline ends. This CDR3 has 13 amino acids. This CDR3 is CASRGAYGNEQFF. The CDR3 DNA sequence: TGTGCCAGCAGAGGGGCCTACGGCAATGAGCAGTTCTTC.

V usage is TRBV11-2 and J usage is TRBJ2-5, with unresolved D. The V and J ends lost 5 bases and 1 base respectively, with 5 bases between them. This CDR3 is 12 amino acids long. Germline V gene lookup returns CDR1 SGHAT and CDR2 FQNNGV. In nucleotides, the CDR3 is TGTGCCAGCAGCCGAACCCAAGAGACCCAGTACTTC. It is translated as CASSRTQETQYF.

The V and J genes are TRBV19 and TRBJ1-1, with D possibly being TRBD1 (5 bases). The CDR3 runs to 16 residues. Germline V CDR1 and CDR2: LNHDA, SQIVND (reference sequence). Trimming stripped 2 bases from V and 8 bases from J, with 21 bases between. The chain's CDR3 is CASSISAAAGLREAFF. The CDR3 region has the DNA TGTGCCAGTAGTATAAGCGCCGCGGCGGGGCTCAGGGAAGCTTTCTTT.

V gene TRBV7-3 combines with J gene TRBJ2-3; D possibly corresponds to TRBD2 (5 bases). V lost 2 bases to trimming and J lost 1 base, with 13 bases between them. CDR1 is SGHTA and CDR2 is FQGTGA in the germline V gene. The CDR3 extends over 16 amino acids. This CDR3 reads CASSLGRTGGTDTQYF. In DNA, the CDR3 is TGTGCCAGCAGCTTAGGTAGGACTGGCGGCACAGATACGCAGTATTTT. Drawing the rest from reference TRBV7-3 and TRBJ2-3, the complete variable domain is GAGVSQTPSNKVTEKGKYVELRCDPISGHTALYWYRQSLGQGPEFLIYFQGTGAADDSGLPNDRFFAVRPEGSVSTLKIQRTERGDSAVYLCASSLGRTGGTDTQYFGPGTRLTVL.

The chain links TRBV19 to TRBJ1-5; D may be TRBD1 (5 bases). Germline-derived CDR1 and CDR2 are LNHDA and SQIVND (reference sequence). V was pared by 7 bases and J by 1 base, with 17 bases between. The CDR3 is 16 amino acids. The CDR3 sequence: CASTPRGAGSNQPQHF. For the CDR3, the DNA is TGTGCCAGTACCCCCCGAGGGGCCGGGAGCAATCAGCCCCAGCATTTT.

In this sample, this clone turned up once. The rearrangement links TRBV27 to TRBJ2-2; no reliable D call. This CDR3 contains 12 residues. Germline-derived CDR1 and CDR2 are MNHEY and SMNVEV (reference sequence). V was shortened by 2 bases and J by 7 bases, with 5 bases between the two germline ends. The CDR3 coding sequence is TGTGCCAGCAGTTTAATAGGCGGGGAGCTGTTTTTT. Its protein product is CASSLIGGELFF.

The CDR3 region has the DNA TGTGCCAGCAGCCAACGGGGAGGCGGGAACCCCTACGAGCAGTACTTC. Protein: CASSQRGGGNPYEQYF. The rearrangement links TRBV4-2 to TRBJ2-7; weak D call: TRBD2 (6 bases). Trimming cost V 2 bases and J 2 bases, with 16 bases left between them. The CDR3 extends over 16 amino acids. Germline CDR1 LGHNA, CDR2 YNFKEQ.

J is TRBJ1-5 and V is TRBV2, with 9 bases lining up with TRBD1. The germline V gene has CDR1 SNHLY and CDR2 FYNNEI. This CDR3 region has 15 residues. The trim removed 3 bases at V and 5 bases at J, leaving 5 bases unmatched. The CDR3: CASSDMGQGDQPQHF. In DNA form, the CDR3 reads TGTGCCAGCAGTGACATGGGACAGGGCGATCAGCCCCAGCATTTT.

The chain combines TRBV5-1 with TRBJ2-2; 14 nucleotides match TRBD2. V lost 4 bases to trimming and J lost 5 bases; unmatched junction nucleotides: 7. This CDR3 contains 17 residues. Germline V CDR1 and CDR2: SGHRS, YFSETQ. The CDR3 DNA reads as TGCGCCAGCAGCCCGGGGACTAGCGGGAGTGGAACCGGGGAGCTGTTTTTT. It is translated as CASSPGTSGSGTGELFF.

In its sample, this clone was seen once. The V gene is TRBV11-2, the J gene TRBJ2-2, with 7 bases matching TRBD1. V was clipped by 4 bases and J by 1 base; unmatched bases: 3. The CDR3 extends over 15 amino acids. Germline CDR1 is SGHAT and CDR2 is FQNNGV. This CDR3 reads CASSSWDRNTGELFF. In nucleotides, the CDR3 is TGTGCCAGCAGCTCTTGGGACAGGAACACCGGGGAGCTGTTTTTT.

This clone was seen once. The chain recombines TRBV7-9 with TRBJ1-1; D unresolved. This CDR3 has 15 residues. The germline gives CDR1 SEHNR, CDR2 FQNEAQ (reference sequence). V lost 2 bases, J lost 3 bases, and 13 bases lay in between. This CDR3 reads CASSLRATGDTEAFF. For the CDR3, the DNA is TGTGCCAGCAGCTTAAGGGCCACCGGAGACACTGAAGCTTTCTTT.

The chain has TRBV30 and TRBJ2-6, with D maybe TRBD1 (5 bases). Germline CDR1 is GTSNPN and CDR2 is SVGIG (reference sequence). V lost 1 base to trimming and J lost 2 bases, with 12 bases between them. The CDR3 has 16 amino acids. The CDR3 spells CAWSDRFFTGANVLTF. CDR3 in DNA: TGTGCCTGGAGTGACAGGTTTTTCACTGGGGCCAACGTCCTGACTTTC.

The chain combines TRBV4-1 with TRBJ2-2; tentatively, D is TRBD1 or TRBD2 (6 bases each). Per germline, CDR1 MGHRA and CDR2 YSYEKL. Trimming left V 2 bases short and J 3 bases short, with 13 bases between. The CDR3 spans 16 residues. The DNA of the CDR3 is TGCGCCAGCAGCCAAAGGGGGGAGAGGGACACCGGGGAGCTGTTTTTT. This codes for CASSQRGERDTGELFF.

The V gene is TRBV6-5, the J gene TRBJ1-6; TRBD1 is a possible D gene (5 bases). The V gene lost 8 bases and the J gene lost 4 bases, with 12 bases spanning the gap. Germline CDR1 MNHEY, CDR2 SVGAGI. The CDR3 spans 14 residues. CDR3 region: CASRLDSYNSPLHF. In nucleotides, the CDR3 is TGTGCCAGCCGCCTTGACAGTTATAATTCACCCCTCCACTTT.

The chain recombines TRBV6-1 with TRBJ1-5; 11 bases line up with TRBD1. Germline lookup yields CDR1 MNHNS and CDR2 SASEGT. The J segment lost 4 bases and the V segment lost 3 bases, leaving 8 bases of the junction unmatched. This CDR3 is built from 17 residues. CDR3 sequence: CASSDRGQGGINQPQHF. DNA for the CDR3: TGTGCCAGCAGTGACAGGGGACAGGGGGGAATTAATCAGCCCCAGCATTTT.

This chain connects TRBV7-8 to TRBJ2-5; a weak D match, TRBD2 (6 bases). Trimming pared 7 bases from V and 13 bases from J, leaving 22 bases between. CDR1 is SGHVS and CDR2 is FQNEAQ in the germline V gene. The CDR3 totals 13 residues. The CDR3 loop is CASTQSGRSLWYF. DNA of the CDR3: TGTGCCAGCACCCAAAGCGGGCGCAGCCTTTGGTACTTC.

J is TRBJ2-5 and V is TRBV6-5; TRBD2 matches at 9 bases. This CDR3 is built from 15 residues. The V segment lost 7 bases and the J segment 1 base; nucleotides outside the gene matches: 7. The V gene's germline CDR1 is MNHEY and CDR2 SVGAGI. The CDR3 bases are TGTGCCAGCACTTTCGCGGGAGGGCCCCAAGAGACCCAGTACTTC. Translating it yields CASTFAGGPQETQYF.

V gene TRBV30 combines with J gene TRBJ1-2, with 8 bases lining up with TRBD1. The V segment lost 1 base and the J segment 5 bases; nucleotides outside the gene matches: 9. The V gene's germline CDR1 is GTSNPN and CDR2 SVGIG (reference sequence). CDR3 length: 15 amino acids. The CDR3 protein is CAWSEGGRGLYGYTF. For the CDR3, the DNA is TGTGCCTGGAGTGAAGGCGGCAGGGGGCTATATGGCTACACCTTC.